This passage covers 9 T cell receptor beta chains from one sample sequenced in a study of cytomegalovirus exposure and HLA in healthy donors (dated 2017 in TCRdb). The library was obtained by the immunoSEQ multiplex PCR assay. A mixture of 60 forward primers for TCR Vbeta segments and 13 reverse primers for TCR Jbeta segments was used in the multiplex PCR. TCRdb took this table from immuneACCESS and kept in-frame rearrangements with V and J called. Such tables lack part of the clones; where checked against another copy, unresolved V genes explain under half of the gap, and the rest is unexplained. For this sample the table gives some 69,000 clones, of which roughly 70% were detected only once. About 15% of the sample goes to the ten largest clones. The sequenced material came from PBMCs. These receptors originate from a male donor in good health and CMV-seropositive.

V is TRBV18 and J is TRBJ2-7, with TRBD2 as a possible D gene (5 bases). The CDR3 runs to 15 residues. CDR1 is KGHSH, CDR2 LQKENI, per germline. The ends were cut back, 3 bases at V and 1 base at J, with 13 bases in the middle. CDR3 loop: CASSPTRTASYEQYF. The CDR3 DNA reads TGTGCCAGCTCACCTACCAGGACTGCATCCTACGAGCAGTACTTC.

This chain joins TRBV4-1 and TRBJ2-2; TRBD1 is a possible D gene (6 bases). Between the trimmed V and J ends, which lost 4 bases and 0 bases, there was a span of 12 bases. The CDR3 is made up of 16 amino acids. Germline CDR1 MGHRA, CDR2 YSYEKL. CDR3 nucleotides: TGCGCCAGCAGCCCTCAGGGGATTTCGAACACCGGGGAGCTGTTTTTT. Its translation: CASSPQGISNTGELFF.

This clone was seen only once. CDR3 in DNA: TGCGCCAGCAGTGAGTCTGCCCGGCAGGGAGGGGATAAGAACACTGAAGCTTTCTTT. It is translated as CASSESARQGGDKNTEAFF. The gene calls are TRBV10-2 and TRBJ1-1, with D possibly matching TRBD1 (5 bases). CDR1 and CDR2 (germline): WSHSY, SAAADI. This CDR3 region has 19 residues. The V and J ends lost 0 bases and 1 base respectively, with 21 bases between them.

The rearrangement joins TRBV18 to TRBJ2-5, with D perhaps TRBD1 (6 bases). The CDR3 length is 14 residues. V gave up 5 bases and J gave up 2 bases, with 12 bases separating them. CDR1 and CDR2 (germline): KGHSH, LQKENI. CDR3 protein: CASSATRGQETQYF. The CDR3 nucleotides read TGTGCCAGCTCAGCAACTAGGGGGCAAGAGACCCAGTACTTC.

The gene calls are TRBV5-1 and TRBJ2-1; D perhaps matches TRBD2 (5 bases). The CDR3 consists of 14 residues. V lost 1 base and J lost 8, with 13 bases in between. CDR1 is SGHRS and CDR2 is YFSETQ in the germline V gene. The CDR3 DNA follows: TGCGCCAGCAGCTTGAGGGCGGGTTTGGATGAGCAGTTCTTC. Its translation is CASSLRAGLDEQFF.

This chain links TRBV5-1 with TRBJ1-2; 7 nucleotides agree with TRBD1. After removal of 0 bases from V and 1 base from J, the junction contained 6 bases not matched to a gene. The CDR3 extends over 16 amino acids. Germline CDR1 and CDR2: SGHRS and YFSETQ. The CDR3: CASSLVQGQNNYGYTF. The CDR3, as DNA: TGCGCCAGCAGCTTGGTACAGGGACAGAATAACTATGGCTACACCTTC. Combining the CDR3 with reference TRBV5-1 and TRBJ1-2 gives the whole variable domain KAGVTQTPRYLIKTRGQQVTLSCSPISGHRSVSWYQQTPGQGLQFLFEYFSETQRNKGNFPGRFSGRQFSNSRSEMNVSTLELGDSALYLCASSLVQGQNNYGYTFGSGTRLTVV.

This sequence joins TRBV6-1 and TRBJ1-3; D gene unclear. The germline gives CDR1 MNHNS, CDR2 SASEGT. Trimming shortened V by 6 bases and J by 3 bases, and 15 bases separated the two germline ends. CDR3 length: 15 residues. CDR3 bases: TGTGCCAGCAGGAGGGAGGGTTCAAATGGAAACACCATATATTTT. Encoded protein: CASRREGSNGNTIYF.

On this clone itself: The CDR3 carries no conserved terminal phenylalanine or tryptophan, so it likely arises from a read error. The DNA is left out, because the CDR3 cannot be placed on it with certainty; the CDR3 is given as TCRdb lists it. This chain connects TRBV7-9 to TRBJ2-7; TRBD2 was called by the table and not checked on the DNA. Germline V lookup: CDR1 SEHNR, CDR2 FQNEAQ (reference sequence). The CDR3 extends over 16 residues, inclusive of both ends. This CDR3 reads CASSSCRGRRRRGGGS.

The chain has TRBV2 and TRBJ2-3, with 13 bases aligning to TRBD2. V shed 11 bases, J shed 4 bases, and the junction held 9 bases outside the gene matches. Germline V CDR1 and CDR2: SNHLY, FYNNEI. This CDR3 has 15 residues. CDR3 sequence (DNA): TGTGCCGGAAAAACGGGACTAGCGGGACCAGATACGCAGTATTTT. This gives the protein CAGKTGLAGPDTQYF.